The sample holds many counts of the clone carrying this TCR beta chain. As yet, its antigen is unknown. Compared with germline, one end of the junction differs, possibly owing to a read error. The entry originates in a study of T-cell memory formation after mild COVID-19. Notes on the study in general: Cross-reactive memory apparently joined, as some responding clones appeared in pre-infection memory. Largely, contracting CD4+ clones fell within CM and EM, and contracting CD8+ clones within EMRA.

Germline V CDR1 and CDR2: SSHAT, FNYEAQ (reference sequence). CDR3 length: 16 amino acids. One entry per CDR3 protein results from TCRdb running MiXCR on the 5' RACE reads. The data contain about 340,000 distinct CDR3 sequences, roughly 15% of them singletons. The gene calls are TRBV7-7 and TRBJ2-5; the D gene is possibly TRBD2 (6 bases). This receptor was identified in a man between 18 and 35 years old who had mild COVID-19 (a few samples of this study predate the infection). Cell type and time point are not known. Sequencing was done on a sample of PBMCs or a T cell subset sorted from them (not recorded which). CDR3 loop: CASSLGGTAGQETQYF. In DNA form, the CDR3 reads TGTGCTAGCAGCTTGGGCGGGACCGCCGGACAAGAGACCCAGTACTTC.